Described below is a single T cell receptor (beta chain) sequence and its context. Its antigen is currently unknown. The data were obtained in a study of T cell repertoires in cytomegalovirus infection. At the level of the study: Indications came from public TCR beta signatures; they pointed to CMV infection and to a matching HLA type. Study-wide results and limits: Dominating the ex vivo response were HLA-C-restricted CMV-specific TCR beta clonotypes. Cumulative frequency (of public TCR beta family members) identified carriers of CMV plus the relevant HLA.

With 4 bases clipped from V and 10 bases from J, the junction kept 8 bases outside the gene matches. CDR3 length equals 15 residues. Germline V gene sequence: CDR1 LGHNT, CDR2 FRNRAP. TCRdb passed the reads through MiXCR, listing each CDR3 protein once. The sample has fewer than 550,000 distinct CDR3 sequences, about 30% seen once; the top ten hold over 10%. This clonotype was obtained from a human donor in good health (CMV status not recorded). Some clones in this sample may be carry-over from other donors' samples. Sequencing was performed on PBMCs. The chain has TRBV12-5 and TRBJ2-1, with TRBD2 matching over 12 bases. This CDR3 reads CASGYLAGGGGEQFF. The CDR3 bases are TGTGCTAGTGGTTATCTAGCGGGAGGGGGGGGGGAGCAGTTCTTC.